Sequencing of this T cell receptor (beta chain) was carried out in a study of vaccination and CD4 T cells after COVID-19. Study in general: Controls used CEFX viral epitopes (positive), HIV-1 Nef peptides (negative), or no peptide.

Treatment specified: roughly nine-day PBMC culture with coronavirus spike peptide pools or control peptides (ViraFEST assay). Following expansion of antigen-specific T cells with peptide pools, ViraFEST then sequenced TCRs. The CDR3 extends over 15 amino acids. CDR1 and CDR2 from the germline V gene are DFQATT and SNEGSKA (reference sequence). The germline V and J ends were trimmed by 2 bases and 7 bases, with 20 bases remaining between them. Scientists ran DNA taken from cultured CD4+ T cells through the Oncomine TCR Beta short-read assay for sequencing. One entry per CDR3 protein results from TCRdb running MiXCR on the PCR reads. This table holds about 13,000 distinct CDR3 sequences, approximately 40% found once. On this clonotype: Its antigen is still unknown.

J is TRBJ1-1 and V is TRBV20-1; D gene unclear. This receptor was taken from a human donor who had recovered from COVID-19. Sequenced: CD4+ T cells from blood, cultured in vitro. The CDR3 nucleotides read TGCAGTGCTAGAAATCGGCACTCGAGGAATATTGAAGCTTTCTTT. Amino acid sequence: CSARNRHSRNIEAFF.